Given below is one T cell receptor (beta chain) in context. CDR3 size: 13 residues. V lost 10 bases, J lost 4 bases, and 8 bases stayed unmatched. The data stem from a study of blood T cell repertoires in COVID-19. Assay: immunoSEQ multiplex PCR; the TCRdb copy retains only in-frame clones and omits some. The sample shows 200,000 to 250,000 clones, roughly 76% of them seen only once. This clonotype was sampled from a human donor in a cohort sampled during active COVID-19. The V and J genes are TRBV12-3 or TRBV12-4 and TRBJ2-7; 9 nucleotides agree with TRBD2. Specimen: peripheral blood. The CDR3 spells CATRGGGRYEQYF. Here the CDR3 DNA reads TGTGCCACCCGCGGGGGGGGTAGGTACGAGCAGTACTTC.